The clone carrying this TCR beta chain has ten or more counts. The data stem from a study of human T cells and chemical hapten exposure. Between the trimmed V and J ends, which lost 5 bases and 0 bases, there was a span of 11 bases. The germline V gene has CDR1 SGHAT and CDR2 FQDESV (reference sequence). The CDR3 spans 15 residues. Described time point: patch test 2, 6 weeks after DPC sensitization. Treatment specified: therapeutic diphenylcyclopropenone sensitization with weekly scalp DPC. TCRdb reprocessed the RACE reads via MiXCR and lists one record per CDR3 protein. The sample lists approximately 110,000 distinct CDR3 sequences; less than 10% were seen once.

This rearrangement joins TRBV11-1 to TRBJ2-1, with D possibly matching TRBD2 (6 bases). This TCR was recovered from a woman in her thirties or forties with alopecia areata. Some clones in this sample may be carry-over from other donors' samples. The sequenced sample was whole blood, obtained in connection with sensitization to the hapten diphenylcyclopropenone (DPC). The CDR3 region has the DNA TGTGCCAGCAGCCTGGGACTGAGCTCCTACAATGAGCAGTTCTTC. Amino acid sequence: CASSLGLSSYNEQFF.